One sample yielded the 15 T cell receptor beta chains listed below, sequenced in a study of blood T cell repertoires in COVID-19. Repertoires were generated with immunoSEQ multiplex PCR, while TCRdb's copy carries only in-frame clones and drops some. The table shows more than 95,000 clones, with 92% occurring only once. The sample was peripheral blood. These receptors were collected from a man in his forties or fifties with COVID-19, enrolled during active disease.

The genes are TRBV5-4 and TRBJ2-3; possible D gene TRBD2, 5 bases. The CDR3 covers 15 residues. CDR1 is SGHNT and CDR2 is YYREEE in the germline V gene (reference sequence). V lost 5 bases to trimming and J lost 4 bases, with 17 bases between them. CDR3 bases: TGTGCCAGCAGTAACCCCAACGGAGGCCCAGATACGCAGTATTTT. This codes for CASSNPNGGPDTQYF.

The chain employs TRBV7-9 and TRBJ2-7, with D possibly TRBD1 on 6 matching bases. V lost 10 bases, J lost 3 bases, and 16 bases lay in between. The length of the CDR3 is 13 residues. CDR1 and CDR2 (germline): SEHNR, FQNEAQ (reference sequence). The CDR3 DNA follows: TGTGCCACATCCGGGACAATGTACTACGAGCAGTACTTC. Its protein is CATSGTMYYEQYF.

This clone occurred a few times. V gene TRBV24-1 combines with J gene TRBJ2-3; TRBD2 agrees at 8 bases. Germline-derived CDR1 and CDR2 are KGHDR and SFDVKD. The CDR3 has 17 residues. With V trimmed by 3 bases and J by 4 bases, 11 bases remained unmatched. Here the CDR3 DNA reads TGTGCCACCAGTGATCCCCTGGCGCTAGCGGGCGCAGATACGCAGTATTTT. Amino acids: CATSDPLALAGADTQYF.

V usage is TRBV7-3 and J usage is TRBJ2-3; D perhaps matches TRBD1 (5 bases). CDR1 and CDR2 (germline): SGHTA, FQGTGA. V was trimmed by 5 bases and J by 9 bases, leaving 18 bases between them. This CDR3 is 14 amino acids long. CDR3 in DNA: TGTGCCAGCAGCGGTAACCAGGAAGGGGCCACGCAGTATTTT. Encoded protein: CASSGNQEGATQYF.

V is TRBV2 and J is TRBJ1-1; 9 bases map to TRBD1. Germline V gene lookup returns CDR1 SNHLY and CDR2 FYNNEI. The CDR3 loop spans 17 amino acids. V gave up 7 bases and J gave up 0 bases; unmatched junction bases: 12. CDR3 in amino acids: CASMKGRTGDMNTEAFF. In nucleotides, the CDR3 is TGTGCCAGCATGAAAGGACGGACAGGGGATATGAACACTGAAGCTTTCTTT.

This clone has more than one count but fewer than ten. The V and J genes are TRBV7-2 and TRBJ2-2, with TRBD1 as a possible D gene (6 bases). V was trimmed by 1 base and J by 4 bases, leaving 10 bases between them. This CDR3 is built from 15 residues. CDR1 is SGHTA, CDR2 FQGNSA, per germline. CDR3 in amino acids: CASSLVGTSTGELFF. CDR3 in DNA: TGTGCCAGCAGCTTAGTCGGGACATCCACCGGGGAGCTGTTTTTT.

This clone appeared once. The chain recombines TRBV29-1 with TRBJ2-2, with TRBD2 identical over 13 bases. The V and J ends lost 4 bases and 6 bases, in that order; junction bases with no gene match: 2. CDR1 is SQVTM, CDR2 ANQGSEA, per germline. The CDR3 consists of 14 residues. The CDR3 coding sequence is TGCAGCGTTGGGGGACTAGCGGGACCCGGGGAGCTGTTTTTT. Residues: CSVGGLAGPGELFF.

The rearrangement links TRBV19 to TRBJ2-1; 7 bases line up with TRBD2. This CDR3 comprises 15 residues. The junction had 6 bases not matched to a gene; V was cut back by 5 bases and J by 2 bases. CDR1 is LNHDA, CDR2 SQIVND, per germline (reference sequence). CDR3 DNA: TGTGCCAGTAGTGATGACGGGAGGACCTACAATGAGCAGTTCTTC. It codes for CASSDDGRTYNEQFF.

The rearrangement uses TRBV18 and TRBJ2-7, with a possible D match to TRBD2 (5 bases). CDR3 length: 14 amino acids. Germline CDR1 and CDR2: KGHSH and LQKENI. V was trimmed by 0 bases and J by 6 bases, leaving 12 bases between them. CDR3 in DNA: TGTGCCAGCTCACCACCTCTCGGCGGGTCCGAGCAGTACTTC. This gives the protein CASSPPLGGSEQYF.

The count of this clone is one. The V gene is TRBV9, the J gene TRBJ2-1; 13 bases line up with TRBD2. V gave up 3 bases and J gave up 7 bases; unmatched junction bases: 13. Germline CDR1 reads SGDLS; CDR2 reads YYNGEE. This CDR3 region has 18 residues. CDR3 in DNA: TGTGCCAGCAGCGCTAGCAAGGCGACTAGCGGGAGGTGGAATGAGCAGTTCTTC. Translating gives CASSASKATSGRWNEQFF.

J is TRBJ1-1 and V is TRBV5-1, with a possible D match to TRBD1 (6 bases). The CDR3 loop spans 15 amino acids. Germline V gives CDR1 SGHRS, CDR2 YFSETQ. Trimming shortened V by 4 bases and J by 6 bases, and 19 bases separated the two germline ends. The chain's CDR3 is CASSQVDRRGPEAFF. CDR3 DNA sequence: TGCGCCAGCAGCCAGGTTGACAGGAGAGGCCCTGAAGCTTTCTTT.

The CDR3 nucleotides are TGCGCCAGCAGCTTGGGGCTAGCGGGAGGTCTGGACCATGAGCAGTTCTTC. Its protein is CASSLGLAGGLDHEQFF. The V call is TRBV5-1, the J call TRBJ2-1; 11 positions agree with TRBD2. In germline, CDR1 is SGHRS, CDR2 YFSETQ. J was trimmed by 8 bases and V by 0 bases; bases with no gene match: 10. This CDR3 is 17 amino acids long.

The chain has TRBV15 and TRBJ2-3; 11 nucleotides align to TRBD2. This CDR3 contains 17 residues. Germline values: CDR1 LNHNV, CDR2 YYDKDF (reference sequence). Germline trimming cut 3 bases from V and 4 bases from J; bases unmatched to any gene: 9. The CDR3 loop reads CATSSPGTSGSSDTQYF. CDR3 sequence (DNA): TGTGCCACCAGCAGTCCCGGGACTAGCGGTTCGTCAGATACGCAGTATTTT. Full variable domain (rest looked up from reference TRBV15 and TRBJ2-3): DAMVIQNPRYQVTQFGKPVTLSCSQTLNHNVMYWYQQKSSQAPKLLFHYYDKDFNNEADTPDNFQSRRPNTSFCFLDIRSPGLGDTAMYLCATSSPGTSGSSDTQYFGPGTRLTVL.

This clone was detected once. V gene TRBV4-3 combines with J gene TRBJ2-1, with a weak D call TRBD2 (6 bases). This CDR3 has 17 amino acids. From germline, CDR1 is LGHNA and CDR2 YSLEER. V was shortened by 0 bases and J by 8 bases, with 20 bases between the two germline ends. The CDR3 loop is CASSQDLPAGRLDEQFF. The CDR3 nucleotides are TGCGCCAGCAGCCAAGACCTCCCAGCGGGCCGGCTGGATGAGCAGTTCTTC.

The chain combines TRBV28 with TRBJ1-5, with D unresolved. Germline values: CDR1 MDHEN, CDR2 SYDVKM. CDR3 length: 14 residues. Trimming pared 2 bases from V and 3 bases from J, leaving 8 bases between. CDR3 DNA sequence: TGTGCCAGCAGTTTAACGGTTTCCAATCAGCCCCAGCATTTT. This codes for CASSLTVSNQPQHF. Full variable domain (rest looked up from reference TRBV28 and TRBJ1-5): DVKVTQSSRYLVKRTGEKVFLECVQDMDHENMFWYRQDPGLGLRLIYFSYDVKMKEKGDIPEGYSVSREKKERFSLILESASTNQTSMYLCASSLTVSNQPQHFGDGTRLSIL.